This entry describes one T cell receptor beta chain. This record comes from a study of blood T cells in healthy people across ages. Germline CDR1 and CDR2: MGHDK and SYGVNS. The CDR3 consists of 13 residues. The ends lost 7 bases at V and 4 bases at J; junction bases unmatched: 5. The second PCR ran about 6 to 11 cycles with a sample-barcoded 5' primer and J-beta primers. TCRdb re-called the 5' RACE reads through MiXCR, storing one row per CDR3 protein. This sample has about 640,000 distinct CDR3 sequences, with around 54% found just once. The receptor was derived from a man aged 55 to 70 in good health. The chain couples TRBV25-1 to TRBJ2-7, with 9 bases fitting TRBD1. Sequenced input: blood. This CDR3 reads CASTRQGEYEQYF. The DNA of the CDR3 is TGTGCCAGCACGAGACAGGGGGAATACGAGCAGTACTTC.